This TCR beta chain derives from a study of CD8+ T cells in alopecia areata. This clone came up once. What it binds is unknown. Study-level findings and limits: Clonality in lesional scalp, especially alopecia totalis/universalis, exceeded that of normal scalp.

The CDR3 spans 14 residues. Trimming cost V 4 bases and J 3 bases, with 12 bases left between them. The germline V gene encodes CDR1 LGHNA and CDR2 YSLEER. Sorting separated CD4+ and CD8+ T cells out of PBMCs. Extracted from the samples, RNA was reverse transcribed into cDNA to serve as the sequencing template. The data were produced by immunoSEQ multiplex PCR, yet TCRdb's version contains in-frame clones alone and is incomplete. Seen here are fewer than 80,000 clones, 50% to 75% observed once, and the top ten hold approximately 17%. This TCR was recovered from a human donor with alopecia areata. V and J are TRBV4-3 and TRBJ1-2; TRBD1 might be the D (5 bases). The source material was CD8+ T cells sorted from blood, sampled at week 0. The CDR3 DNA is TGCGCCAGCAGCCGAGCAGGGCCTCACTATGGCTACACCTTC. Translated, it gives CASSRAGPHYGYTF.